This is a list of T cell receptor beta chains from one sample in a study of shared clonotypes between healthy human individuals. Using immunoSEQ multiplex PCR, the repertoire was profiled, and TCRdb retains in-frame clones only, with some absent. The table lists some 790,000 clones, approximately 77% of them singletons. The specimen sequenced was memory CD4+ T cells sorted from blood. Receptor source: a woman aged 25 to 45 in good health. CDR3s include the opening cysteine and the closing phenylalanine or tryptophan. A D gene is named only where the DNA matches it firmly. Size tells how often a clone was seen (once, few, many) or the class of an expanded clone, and some rows leave it out.

size	D	J	V	CDR3	DNA
.	.	TRBJ1-3	TRBV10-3	CAISESEGLSGNTIYF	TGTGCCATCAGTGAGTCAGAGGGACTCTCTGGAAACACCATATATTTT
.	.	TRBJ1-3	TRBV19	CANPQGNPGNTIYF	TGTGCCAACCCACAGGGAAACCCTGGAAACACCATATATTTT
.	.	TRBJ1-1	TRBV5-1	CASSLGSARDTEAFF	TGCGCCAGCAGCCTTGGTAGCGCCAGGGACACTGAAGCTTTCTTT
.	.	TRBJ1-4	TRBV28	CASRLGREKLFF	TGTGCCAGCAGATTAGGGCGAGAAAAACTGTTTTTT
.	.	TRBJ2-6	TRBV21-1	CASSKVGAGPKDGANVLTF	TGTGCCAGCAGCAAAGTGGGGGCGGGGCCTAAAGATGGGGCCAACGTCCTGACTTTC
.	TRBD1	TRBJ2-3	TRBV29-1	CSGGQVHSTDTQYF	TGCAGCGGGGGACAGGTTCATAGCACAGATACGCAGTATTTT
few	.	TRBJ1-2	TRBV5-6	CASSPQTANYGYTF	TGTGCCAGCAGCCCACAAACAGCGAACTATGGCTACACCTTC
.	.	TRBJ1-5	TRBV6-1	CASSAGELSEHF	TGTGCCAGCAGTGCCGGGGAACTCTCTGAGCATTTT
.	.	TRBJ2-3	TRBV25-1	CASREGLTDTQYF	TGTGCCAGCAGGGAGGGCCTTACAGATACGCAGTATTTT
.	.	TRBJ2-7	TRBV7-8	CASSNNPRSDEQYF	TGTGCCAGCAGCAACAACCCCAGGTCGGACGAGCAGTACTTC
.	TRBD1	TRBJ1-2	TRBV6-5	CASSFMGQGDSYTF	TGTGCCAGCAGTTTCATGGGACAGGGAGATAGCTACACCTTC
.	.	TRBJ1-1	TRBV11-1	CASSSGTTRVKAFF	TGTGCCAGCAGCTCCGGGACTACCAGAGTAAAAGCTTTCTTT
.	.	TRBJ2-7	TRBV9	CASSVGGAGFDEQYF	TGTGCCAGCAGCGTAGGGGGGGCAGGTTTCGACGAGCAGTACTTC
.	.	TRBJ1-1	TRBV5-1	CASSLKSGSSGTEAFF	TGCGCCAGCAGCTTAAAATCGGGGTCCTCGGGAACTGAAGCTTTCTTT
.	TRBD2	TRBJ2-1	TRBV6-1	CASSVGRSSGDLTNEQFF	TGTGCCAGCAGTGTGGGGCGTAGTAGCGGGGACCTTACCAATGAGCAGTTCTTC
.	.	TRBJ1-1	TRBV9	CASSLRDGGPAFF	TGTGCCAGCAGCTTAAGGGACGGGGGGCCAGCTTTCTTT
.	TRBD1	TRBJ2-3	TRBV2	CASRRTGGAYTQYF	TGTGCCAGCCGACGGACAGGGGGCGCTTATACGCAGTATTTT
few	.	TRBJ2-3	TRBV2	CASSGGNRDGDTQYF	TGTGCCAGCAGTGGGGGGAACCGGGACGGAGATACGCAGTATTTT
.	.	TRBJ2-3	TRBV19	CASGVISTDTQYF	TGTGCCAGTGGGGTGATTAGCACAGATACGCAGTATTTT
.	.	TRBJ2-3	TRBV11-3	CASSSTGEFPDTQYF	TGTGCCAGCAGCTCTACTGGGGAGTTCCCAGATACGCAGTATTTT
.	.	TRBJ2-7	TRBV9	CASSVGVSSYEQYF	TGTGCCAGCAGCGTAGGTGTTTCGTCCTACGAGCAGTACTTC
.	TRBD2	TRBJ2-7	TRBV5-1	CASSLSLAGESYEQYF	TGCGCCAGCAGCTTGTCCTTGGCGGGAGAGTCCTACGAGCAGTACTTC
few	.	TRBJ2-1	TRBV2	CASTQDGVGNEQFF	TGTGCCAGCACGCAGGACGGGGTTGGGAATGAGCAGTTCTTC
.	TRBD2	TRBJ2-7	TRBV25-1	CASSEVSGSRYEQYF	TGTGCCAGCAGTGAGGTTAGCGGGAGTCGCTACGAGCAGTACTTC
.	.	TRBJ1-4	TRBV6-5	CASSSYGTHRGEKLFF	TGTGCCAGCAGTTCCTACGGGACACACCGGGGCGAAAAACTGTTTTTT
.	.	TRBJ2-2	TRBV5-1	CASSLQGTGELFF	TGCGCCAGCAGCTTACAGGGCACCGGGGAGCTGTTTTTT
once	.	TRBJ1-2	TRBV20-1	CSAYFYDYTF	TGCAGTGCTTACTTCTATGACTACACCTTC